The 30 T cell receptor beta chains reported below all come from one sample, sequenced in a study of CD8 T cells in ankylosing spondylitis (dated by TCRdb to the late 2010s). The protocol used for the library was 5' RACE. Sequencing was carried out with an Illumina HiSeq 2500. TCRdb reran the public reads through fastp at Q25 and MiXCR, keeping productive beta chains. For every CDR3 protein sequence, its rows merge into one entry that carries the most common genes and DNA. This sample has about 140,000 distinct CDR3 sequences in its table, and more than 7% of those were observed once. The top ten constitute less than 7.5% of the sample. Sequencing was carried out using synovial fluid, either unsorted or a sorted T cell fraction (not recorded which). These receptor sequences come from a male donor with ankylosing spondylitis.

This sequence joins TRBV7-3 and TRBJ1-5, with D hard to call. Trimming removed 2 bases from V and 3 bases from J, with 5 bases in between. The length of the CDR3 is 13 residues. CDR1 SGHTA and CDR2 FQGTGA come from the germline V gene. CDR3 sequence reads: CASSLGLNQPQHF. The CDR3 DNA follows: TGTGCCAGCAGCTTAGGCCTCAATCAGCCCCAGCATTTT. Variable domain in full (rest from reference TRBV7-3 and TRBJ1-5): GAGVSQTPSNKVTEKGKYVELRCDPISGHTALYWYRQSLGQGPEFLIYFQGTGAADDSGLPNDRFFAVRPEGSVSTLKIQRTERGDSAVYLCASSLGLNQPQHFGDGTRLSIL.

This clonotype was recorded at least ten times. The V and J genes are TRBV7-2 and TRBJ2-1; D perhaps matches TRBD2 (5 bases). This CDR3 spans 15 amino acids. CDR1 is SGHTA and CDR2 is FQGNSA in the germline V gene. Trimming pared 5 bases from V and 0 bases from J, leaving 11 bases between. In DNA form, the CDR3 reads TGTGCCAGCAGCCCGCGGGTGAACTCCTACAATGAGCAGTTCTTC. It yields the protein CASSPRVNSYNEQFF. The whole variable domain, filled in from reference TRBV7-2 and TRBJ2-1, reads GAGVSQSPSNKVTEKGKDVELRCDPISGHTALYWYRQSLGQGLEFLIYFQGNSAPDKSGLPSDRFSAERTGGSVSTLTIQRTQQEDSAVYLCASSPRVNSYNEQFFGPGTRLTVL.

This clonotype has just a few counts. This chain connects TRBV9 to TRBJ2-7, with D perhaps TRBD1 (7 bases). Germline CDR1 reads SGDLS; CDR2 reads YYNGEE. The V end lost 7 bases, the J end lost 0 bases, and 14 bases lay between the germline ends. The CDR3 covers 14 residues. CDR3 in DNA: TGTGCCAGCGGGGGGACAGTTAGCTCCTACGAGCAGTACTTC. Translation: CASGGTVSSYEQYF.

The chain is built from TRBV19 and TRBJ2-2; the D gene is possibly TRBD2 (5 bases). Germline lookup yields CDR1 LNHDA and CDR2 SQIVND (reference sequence). Trimming left V 4 bases short and J 11 bases short, with 14 bases between. The CDR3 loop spans 13 amino acids. DNA for the CDR3: TGTGCCAGTAGTACGACTGTGGCTAGCGAGCTGTTTTTT. This sequence encodes CASSTTVASELFF.

The table lists this clonotype with a few counts. The J gene is TRBJ2-7, the V gene TRBV3-1; D ambiguous. This CDR3 has 14 residues. V was clipped by 1 base and J by 6 bases, with 13 bases between them. In germline, CDR1 is LGHDT, CDR2 YNNKEL (reference sequence). CDR3 nucleotide sequence: TGTGCCAGCAGCCAAGTACGCGGTGAGGTCGAGCAGTACTTC. This gives the protein CASSQVRGEVEQYF.

The chain combines TRBV25-1 with TRBJ2-5, with D uncertain. With 2 bases removed from V and 4 bases from J, the gap between germline ends came to 5 bases. CDR1 is MGHDK, CDR2 SYGVNS, per germline. The CDR3 consists of 12 residues. DNA of the CDR3: TGTGCCAGCAGTGAAGGGCTAGAGACCCAGTACTTC. This translates into CASSEGLETQYF.

This clonotype was counted only a few times. DNA for the CDR3: TGTGCCAGCAGTGAAGAAGTCCTCAGAATTCTGGGAAACACCATATATTTT. Protein sequence: CASSEEVLRILGNTIYF. The genes are TRBV6-1 and TRBJ1-3; the D is unclear. Trimming took off 1 base at V and 4 bases at J, with 17 bases between the two ends. The germline V gene encodes CDR1 MNHNS and CDR2 SASEGT. This CDR3 spans 17 amino acids.

This clonotype was seen a handful of times. The chain carries TRBV6-2 or TRBV6-3 and TRBJ2-7, with D possibly TRBD1 on 5 matching bases. Germline lookup yields CDR1 MNHEY and CDR2 SVGEGT. The CDR3 contains 12 residues. Deletions cut 5 bases from V and 8 bases from J, with 13 bases between. CDR3 amino acids: CASSPQGIKQYF. The CDR3 region has the DNA TGTGCCAGCAGTCCCCAGGGTATCAAGCAGTACTTC.

This clonotype was seen a handful of times. The chain uses TRBV5-1 and TRBJ2-7; TRBD2 agrees at 11 bases. The CDR3 sequence is 15 residues long. Losses at the gene ends were 4 bases for V and 4 bases for J; bases not matched to a gene: 7. Germline-derived CDR1 and CDR2 are SGHRS and YFSETQ. DNA of the CDR3: TGCGCCAGCAGCCTGGGCCCTAGCGGGAGGTACGAGCAGTACTTC. Its protein is CASSLGPSGRYEQYF.

The chain couples TRBV3-1 to TRBJ1-1, with D unclear. CDR1 and CDR2 (germline): LGHDT, YNNKEL (reference sequence). This CDR3 spans 15 amino acids. Trimming removed 4 bases from V and 3 bases from J, with 15 bases in between. CDR3 sequence: CASSRLPGVDTEAFF. Written as DNA, the CDR3 is TGTGCCAGCAGCCGCCTCCCGGGTGTCGACACTGAAGCTTTCTTT.

The J gene is TRBJ1-2, the V gene TRBV20-1; TRBD1 might be the D (5 bases). CDR1 and CDR2 (germline): DFQATT, SNEGSKA (reference sequence). V was shortened by 6 bases and J by 8 bases, with 16 bases between the two germline ends. The CDR3 length is 12 residues. CDR3 DNA sequence: TGCAGTGCCGGGACCCTGTACGGCGGCTACACCTTC. It translates to CSAGTLYGGYTF.

The sample holds many counts of this clonotype. This chain connects TRBV2 to TRBJ2-7, with a possible D match to TRBD2 (5 bases). The V end was cut by 4 bases, the J end by 6 bases, with 13 bases between. The CDR3 has 13 amino acids. Germline V lookup: CDR1 SNHLY, CDR2 FYNNEI. CDR3 residues: CASSALKGAEQYF. The CDR3 DNA follows: TGTGCCAGCAGTGCCCTAAAGGGAGCCGAGCAGTACTTC.

This clonotype was seen more than once but under ten times. The gene calls are TRBV3-1 and TRBJ1-6, with unresolved D. The CDR3 has 12 amino acids. Trimming removed 5 bases at V and 3 bases at J, with 2 bases between. The germline CDR1 and CDR2 sequences are LGHDT and YNNKEL (reference sequence). The CDR3 protein is CASSNYNSPLHF. The CDR3 bases are TGTGCCAGCAGCAACTATAATTCACCCCTCCACTTT.

The chain employs TRBV3-1 and TRBJ2-5, with 7 bases matching TRBD1. Germline trimming cut 3 bases from V and 5 bases from J; bases unmatched to any gene: 9. The CDR3 is made up of 15 amino acids. Germline assignment: CDR1 LGHDT and CDR2 YNNKEL (reference sequence). In DNA, the CDR3 is TGTGCCAGCAGCCAGGAACACAGGGGTTGGGAGACCCAGTACTTC. This sequence encodes CASSQEHRGWETQYF.

This clonotype has a handful of counts. This sequence joins TRBV11-2 and TRBJ2-5, with TRBD2 matching over 7 bases. Germline trimming cut 3 bases from V and 1 base from J; bases unmatched to any gene: 2. The CDR3 has 14 amino acids. The V gene's germline CDR1 is SGHAT and CDR2 FQNNGV. CDR3 DNA: TGTGCCAGCAGCTTCAGCGGGATCCAAGAGACCCAGTACTTC. It is translated as CASSFSGIQETQYF.

This clonotype was seen a few times. The J gene is TRBJ1-6, the V gene TRBV9, with 8 bases lining up with TRBD1. From germline, CDR1 is SGDLS and CDR2 YYNGEE. V was pared by 4 bases and J by 10 bases, with 10 bases of the junction left unmatched. The CDR3 has 15 residues. CDR3 region: CASSIGQGSVSPLHF. The CDR3, as DNA: TGTGCCAGCAGCATTGGACAGGGTTCCGTCTCACCCCTCCACTTT.

This clonotype was recorded at least ten times. CDR3: CASSLPSGRVGEQFF. CDR3 DNA: TGCGCCAGCAGCTTACCGAGCGGGAGGGTAGGTGAGCAGTTCTTC. The chain carries TRBV5-1 and TRBJ2-1; 10 bases are a match to TRBD2. The V segment lost 2 bases and the J segment 9 bases; nucleotides outside the gene matches: 8. Germline values: CDR1 SGHRS, CDR2 YFSETQ. The CDR3 is made up of 15 amino acids.

The table lists this clonotype with a count of one. V usage is TRBV30 and J usage is TRBJ2-1; 16 bases match TRBD2. CDR1 is GTSNPN, CDR2 SVGIG, per germline (reference sequence). CDR3 length equals 16 residues. V was clipped by 2 bases and J by 5 bases; unmatched bases: 3. CDR3 residues: CAWSKGTSGRDNEQFF. CDR3 bases: TGTGCCTGGAGTAAGGGGACTAGCGGGAGGGACAATGAGCAGTTCTTC.

The chain carries TRBV12-3 or TRBV12-4 and TRBJ1-3, with D possibly being TRBD1 (5 bases). There are 17 residues in the CDR3. The V and J ends lost 3 bases and 0 bases respectively, with 15 bases between them. In DNA form, the CDR3 reads TGTGCCAGCAGTTTGACAGCCGGCTATCTCTCTGGAAACACCATATATTTT. It codes for CASSLTAGYLSGNTIYF.

This clonotype was observed a few times. J is TRBJ2-2 and V is TRBV7-8; maybe TRBD1 (6 bases). Germline values: CDR1 SGHVS, CDR2 FQNEAQ. CDR3 size: 17 residues. Trimming pared 4 bases from V and 1 base from J, leaving 16 bases between. The CDR3 protein is CASSSLKGDRNTGELFF. The CDR3 coding sequence is TGTGCCAGCAGCTCACTCAAGGGGGACCGGAACACCGGGGAGCTGTTTTTT.

In this sample, this clonotype turned up many times. The chain employs TRBV10-3 and TRBJ2-7; TRBD1 aligns across 12 bases. J gave up 4 bases and V 2 bases, and 3 bases lay outside the gene matches. The CDR3 has 15 residues. Germline V gene data show CDR1 as ENHRY and CDR2 as SYGVKD. The chain's CDR3 is CAISEGDRGLYEQYF. CDR3 DNA sequence: TGTGCCATCAGTGAGGGGGACAGGGGGCTTTACGAGCAGTACTTC.

This clonotype was detected ten times or more. CDR3 sequence: CASSPQKETQYF. The CDR3 region has the DNA TGTGCCAGCTCACCACAAAAAGAGACCCAGTACTTC. The V gene is TRBV18, the J gene TRBJ2-5; the D is unclear. Germline V CDR1 and CDR2: KGHSH, LQKENI. The germline V and J ends were trimmed by 1 base and 3 bases, with 3 bases remaining between them. CDR3 length: 12 amino acids.

This clonotype was picked up a small number of times. The V and J genes are TRBV6-5 and TRBJ2-2; D is possibly TRBD1 (6 bases). The CDR3 covers 16 residues. Germline V gene data show CDR1 as MNHEY and CDR2 as SVGAGI. Between the trimmed V and J ends, which lost 2 bases and 4 bases, there was a span of 14 bases. The DNA of the CDR3 is TGTGCCAGCAGTTACGTACCGGGACAAAGCACCGGGGAGCTGTTTTTT. Translation gives CASSYVPGQSTGELFF.

This clonotype is categorized as medium-sized. This chain links TRBV18 with TRBJ2-1, with 8 bases identical to TRBD2. Germline assignment: CDR1 KGHSH and CDR2 LQKENI. With 3 bases clipped from V and 0 bases from J, the junction kept 1 base outside the gene matches. The CDR3 sequence is 15 residues long. This chain's CDR3 is CASSPSGVSYNEQFF. The CDR3 region has the DNA TGTGCCAGCTCACCTAGCGGGGTCTCCTACAATGAGCAGTTCTTC.

This clonotype was seen more than once but under ten times. The DNA for the CDR3 is TGCAGCGTTGAGGCGGGGGGTGGAAACACCATATATTTT. It yields the protein CSVEAGGGNTIYF. This chain links TRBV29-1 with TRBJ1-3; D possibly corresponds to TRBD1 (5 bases). The germline V gene has CDR1 SQVTM and CDR2 ANQGSEA. This CDR3 comprises 13 residues. V shed 3 bases and J shed 3 bases, with 9 bases lying between them.

This chain links TRBV11-2 with TRBJ2-4; no clear D gene. The CDR3 is 15 amino acids. Germline V gene lookup returns CDR1 SGHAT and CDR2 FQNNGV. Trimming shortened V by 0 bases and J by 7 bases, and 13 bases separated the two germline ends. CDR3 protein: CASSLDPGLRNIQYF. Written as DNA, the CDR3 is TGTGCCAGCAGCTTAGATCCGGGCCTGAGGAACATTCAGTACTTC.

The chain has TRBV28 and TRBJ1-4; D might be TRBD1 (5 bases). Between the trimmed V and J ends, which lost 3 bases and 5 bases, there was a span of 16 bases. CDR1 and CDR2 (germline): MDHEN, SYDVKM. The CDR3 is 16 residues long. The CDR3 reads CASSFEWDPINEKLFF. The CDR3 coding sequence is TGTGCCAGCAGTTTCGAATGGGACCCGATAAATGAAAAACTGTTTTTT.

This clonotype has more than one count but fewer than ten. The gene calls are TRBV20-1 and TRBJ2-1; D call uncertain. V lost 1 base and J lost 4, with 2 bases in between. Germline-derived CDR1 and CDR2 are DFQATT and SNEGSKA (reference sequence). The CDR3 loop spans 11 amino acids. The CDR3 reads CSARVYNEQFF. The DNA of the CDR3 is TGCAGTGCTAGAGTATACAATGAGCAGTTCTTC.

This clonotype has at least ten counts. The J gene is TRBJ1-2, the V gene TRBV5-5; the match to TRBD1 covers 8 bases. From germline, CDR1 is SGHKS and CDR2 YYEKEE (reference sequence). This CDR3 is 15 amino acids long. V lost 4 bases, J lost 7 bases, and 12 bases stayed unmatched. CDR3 region: CASSPTPGTGVGYTF. CDR3 coding DNA: TGTGCCAGCAGCCCAACCCCCGGGACAGGAGTTGGCTACACCTTC.

The chain employs TRBV12-3 or TRBV12-4 and TRBJ2-4, with 13 bases matching TRBD2. The CDR3 runs to 19 residues. The J segment lost 4 bases and the V segment lost 5 bases, leaving 14 bases of the junction unmatched. The CDR3: CASSPDWTSGSSRKNIQYF. CDR3 nucleotide sequence: TGTGCCAGCAGTCCAGATTGGACTAGCGGGAGTAGTCGGAAAAACATTCAGTACTTC.